This note documents a single TCR beta chain sequence. There are many counts of this clonotype. Its antigen is not yet known. Per-base qualities were not stored, and no clone one base away is much larger. V lost 0 bases and J lost 0 bases, and the count of bases not matched to a germline gene is 12. Its CDR3 holds 21 amino acids, cysteine through phenylalanine. CDR3 DNA is the only sequence kept; it has 63 bases, read in frame from the first base. CDR1 and CDR2, per the germline V gene, are MNHEY and SVGEGT. Hyperthyroidism patients were aged 18 to 65 years and newly diagnosed, with disease duration of less than 2 months. Patients with uncontrolled infections, other autoimmune diseases, pregnancy or lactation were excluded. Diagnoses relied on clinical symptoms, serum thyroxine and TRAb, thyroid ultrasound and orbital computed tomography. For progressor patients, blood was drawn at the first diagnosis of hyperthyroidism, before any ophthalmopathy symptoms had appeared. PBMCs were isolated from about 10 ml of fresh peripheral blood by Ficoll-Paque density gradient centrifugation. Progressor patients were defined as those initially diagnosed with Graves' hyperthyroidism in whom ophthalmopathy developed during follow-up. Total RNA was extracted with Trizol reagent, and quality was checked on an Agilent 2100 Bioanalyzer.

These data belong to a study of T cells in Graves' hyperthyroidism and ophthalmopathy (dated by TCRdb to the late 2010s). At the level of the whole study: Peripheral blood samples were taken at initial diagnosis, before any treatment was given. To identify TCR V-J signatures that set the groups apart, the researchers used a discovery cohort of about a hundred patients, made up of about 44 with Graves' ophthalmopathy and 57 with stable Graves' hyperthyroidism. Prospective prediction of ophthalmopathy was tested in an independent validation cohort of 18 to 20 hyperthyroidism patients and 15 to 17 patients who later progressed to ophthalmopathy. The 90 or so discovery patients were randomly split 7:3 into training and test sets. Thyroid tissue and blood T-cell repertoires from about six Graves' hyperthyroidism patients were also compared in the study. Once sampling was done, hyperthyroidism patients were given methimazole at a starting dose of 30 mg daily, whereas ophthalmopathy patients were given high-dose intravenous methylprednisolone. TCR Vbeta CDR3 sequencing of some 140 peripheral blood samples (about 45 ophthalmopathy, some 75 hyperthyroidism and roughly 17 progressor patients) is reported in the paper.

Points the paper makes about the study in general: Sample size was not statistically predetermined, and blinding of investigators to group allocation was not performed. A model built on a 13 V-J signature distinguished ophthalmopathy from stable hyperthyroidism, reaching roughly 88% sensitivity and around 81% specificity in cross-validation and 80%/75% in testing. In validation, the model predicted progression to ophthalmopathy with just under 71% sensitivity and roughly 72% specificity, a median of about 6.7 months before onset. Most expanded thyroid clonotypes (frequency above 0.001) were also detected in blood, a finding suggesting that blood repertoires may reflect thyroid immune responses.

The TCR beta CDR3 regions were amplified from the RNA transcripts. A first-round RT-PCR of the TCR CDR3 used the HTBI primer set with the Qiagen OneStep RT-PCR kit. Libraries were constructed in a second round of multiplex PCR, after which size selection and purification were carried out. Libraries were sequenced paired-end with 100 bp reads on an Illumina HiSeq2000. Processing in the source paper ran as follows. SOAPnuke was used to process the raw data, removing reads that contained adapters or uncalled bases, had a mean Phred below 15, or lacked an exact match to the constant primer or identifier. COPE v1.2.5 was used to merge the high-quality paired reads, and each unique nucleotide sequence was defined as a clonotype. Clonotypes were aligned to IMGT TRBV, TRBD and TRBJ reference segments using MiTCR v1.1. Only V-J combinations with frequency above 0.0001, covering 99% to 99.2% of repertoires, were analysed. The TCS score was defined as the ratio of F50 (clonal expansion) to E x V (chaos), calculated using BLOSUM62-based TCRdist between CDR3 peptides within each V-J. Welch's t-statistics and random forest reduced 500 to 650 V-J features to some 14, which were used in a naive Bayes classifier (R e1071). Through fastp at Q25 and MiXCR, TCRdb rebuilt clones from the public reads, retaining in-frame beta chains. Merged by CDR3 protein, the rows form single entries marked with the most common genes and DNA. The authors' filters were not applied to this entry. This sample holds approximately 150,000 distinct CDR3 sequences; about a tenth were observed only once. About 20% of the sample goes to the ten largest clones.

The chain employs TRBV6-2 or TRBV6-3 and TRBJ2-6; 9 central bases correspond to TRBD2. This sequence originates from a woman between 18 and 29 years old with Graves' hyperthyroidism that later progressed to Graves' ophthalmopathy. The sample comprised blood. The CDR3 corresponds to CASSYSRAQRGASSGANVLTF. At the DNA level, the sequence is TGTGCCAGCAGTTACTCGCGGGCCCAGCGGGGGGCGAGCTCTGGGGCCAACGTCCTGACTTTC.